This entry lists 18 T cell receptor beta chains sequenced from one sample in a study of sequential checkpoint blockade in melanoma. Documented treatment: randomized to nivolumab then ipilimumab (arm A) or the reverse (arm B). Sequenced by immunoSEQ multiplex PCR; TCRdb stores in-frame clones only, minus some. The sample gives almost 9,500 clones, 25% to 30% of which show up once; less than 25% is in the top ten. Here the sequenced sample was tumor tissue (inferred from file names), taken from a patient given nivolumab and ipilimumab in sequence. These receptors all come from a human donor with melanoma.

By frequency in the sample, this clone is medium-sized. The chain employs TRBV28 and TRBJ2-5, with D tentatively TRBD1 or TRBD2 (6 bases each). The CDR3 sequence is 15 residues long. Germline V gives CDR1 MDHEN, CDR2 SYDVKM. The V gene lost 4 bases and the J gene lost 2 bases, with 14 bases spanning the gap. The CDR3 reads CASSSGAVLQETQYF. Here the CDR3 DNA reads TGTGCCAGCAGTTCGGGGGCAGTACTGCAAGAGACCCAGTACTTC.

The sample holds a few counts of this clone. This chain joins TRBV4-1 and TRBJ2-7; 8 nucleotides agree with TRBD1. J lost 6 bases, V lost 3 bases, and 22 bases had no gene match. Germline V lookup: CDR1 MGHRA, CDR2 YSYEKL. This CDR3 has 19 amino acids. CDR3 region: CASSQPPFGDHDRGTEQYV. The CDR3 DNA follows: TGCGCCAGCAGCCAGCCCCCTTTTGGGGATCACGACAGGGGAACCGAGCAGTACGTC.

This sequence joins TRBV5-1 and TRBJ1-4, with D possibly matching TRBD1 (5 bases). Germline lookup yields CDR1 SGHRS and CDR2 YFSETQ. The CDR3 totals 15 residues. V was cut by 0 bases and J by 4 bases, with 10 bases left in between. The CDR3 DNA follows: TGCGCCAGCAGCTTGGGCGGGACTCTTAATGAAAAACTGTTTTTT. It is translated as CASSLGGTLNEKLFF.

This chain connects TRBV19 to TRBJ1-4; no clear D. The CDR3 extends over 16 amino acids. Per germline, CDR1 LNHDA and CDR2 SQIVND (reference sequence). Trimming took 4 bases from V and 0 from J, leaving 12 bases between them. The CDR3 DNA is TGTGCCAGTAGTACCGTTTTTTTTACAACTAATGAAAAACTGTTTTTT. This codes for CASSTVFFTTNEKLFF.

The V gene is TRBV6-8, the J gene TRBJ1-3; the D gene is possibly TRBD1 (6 bases). The V gene's germline CDR1 is MNHGY and CDR2 SAAAGT. V lost 7 bases and J 7 bases, leaving 14 bases between the germline ends. The length of the CDR3 is 13 residues. The CDR3 DNA reads TGTGCCAGCACGCGAGACCAGGGGAACACCATATATTTT. It encodes CASTRDQGNTIYF.

The CDR3 nucleotides are TGTGCCACCAGCAGAAAATTACAGGGGATTTATCAGCCCCAGCATTTT. Translation: CATSRKLQGIYQPQHF. The chain carries TRBV15 and TRBJ1-5; 7 positions match TRBD1. The CDR3 totals 16 residues. After removal of 2 bases from V and 5 bases from J, the junction contained 9 bases not matched to a gene. Germline V CDR1 and CDR2: LNHNV, YYDKDF (reference sequence). Based on the CDR3 plus reference TRBV15 and TRBJ1-5, the full variable domain is DAMVIQNPRYQVTQFGKPVTLSCSQTLNHNVMYWYQQKSSQAPKLLFHYYDKDFNNEADTPDNFQSRRPNTSFCFLDIRSPGLGDTAMYLCATSRKLQGIYQPQHFGDGTRLSIL.

By share, this clone ranks as medium-sized. The chain is built from TRBV9 and TRBJ2-1; D may correspond to TRBD1 or TRBD2 (5 bases each). Trimming removed 0 bases from V and 6 bases from J, with 13 bases in between. Germline loops: CDR1 SGDLS, CDR2 YYNGEE. CDR3 length: 15 residues. CDR3: CASSVDPGTFNEQFF. CDR3 coding DNA: TGTGCCAGCAGCGTAGACCCCGGGACCTTCAATGAGCAGTTCTTC.

V is TRBV9 and J is TRBJ1-5; maybe TRBD1 (6 bases). This CDR3 contains 13 residues. The V end was cut by 5 bases, the J end by 4 bases, with 10 bases between. The germline V gene has CDR1 SGDLS and CDR2 YYNGEE. The chain's CDR3 is CASSGQQNQPQHF. Written as DNA, the CDR3 is TGTGCCAGCAGTGGACAGCAAAATCAGCCCCAGCATTTT.

V gene TRBV6-8 combines with J gene TRBJ2-7; 9 nucleotides line up with TRBD1. CDR1 and CDR2 from the germline V gene are MNHGY and SAAAGT. V trimming: 8 bases; J trimming: 5 bases; junction bases outside the gene matches: 7. The CDR3 spans 13 residues. CDR3: CASVGTGLHEQYF. The CDR3 DNA sequence: TGTGCCAGCGTCGGGACAGGGCTACACGAGCAGTACTTC.

This clone came up a few times. This chain joins TRBV28 and TRBJ1-2; TRBD1 matches 8 bases. Trimming cost V 3 bases and J 4 bases; bases outside gene matches: 4. This CDR3 region has 14 residues. Germline V gives CDR1 MDHEN, CDR2 SYDVKM. The CDR3 reads CASSLDRDRYGYTF. The CDR3 nucleotides read TGTGCCAGCAGTTTGGACAGGGATCGCTATGGCTACACCTTC.

This clone was recorded only once. The rearrangement joins TRBV18 to TRBJ2-5; D gene uncertain. V was pared by 6 bases and J by 1 base, with 6 bases between. Germline CDR1 reads KGHSH; CDR2 reads LQKENI. The CDR3 runs to 12 residues. For the CDR3, the DNA is TGTGCCAGCTCCCACATCCAAGAGACCCAGTACTTC. Residues: CASSHIQETQYF.

The chain combines TRBV28 with TRBJ2-7, with D tentatively TRBD1 (6 bases). V was clipped by 6 bases and J by 3 bases, with 12 bases between them. CDR3 size: 13 residues. Germline values: CDR1 MDHEN, CDR2 SYDVKM. CDR3 residues: CASSQGHLYEQYV. The CDR3 DNA sequence: TGTGCCAGCAGCCAGGGACATCTCTACGAGCAGTACGTC.

The gene calls are TRBV28 and TRBJ1-5; D is unclear. With 8 bases removed from V and 2 bases from J, the gap between germline ends came to 13 bases. The CDR3 spans 14 residues. CDR1 is MDHEN, CDR2 SYDVKM, per germline. This CDR3 is CASYPGTGNQPQHF. For the CDR3, the DNA is TGTGCCAGCTATCCGGGAACGGGCAATCAGCCCCAGCATTTT.

This chain links TRBV9 with TRBJ2-7; D not resolved. The CDR3 is 12 residues long. Trimming took off 5 bases at V and 6 bases at J, with 12 bases between the two ends. Germline V CDR1 and CDR2: SGDLS, YYNGEE. For the CDR3, the DNA is TGTGCCAGCAGTGAAGCGCTTTCCGAGCAGTACGTC. The encoded protein is CASSEALSEQYV.

This clone is medium-sized within its sample. The chain couples TRBV19 to TRBJ1-1; D gene uncertain. The CDR3 covers 13 residues. CDR1 and CDR2 (germline): LNHDA, SQIVND (reference sequence). V was cut by 8 bases and J by 3 bases, with 13 bases left in between. The CDR3 here is CASHLLGYTEAFF. The CDR3 DNA follows: TGTGCCAGTCACTTGTTGGGGTACACTGAAGCTTTCTTT.

This clone was recorded at least ten times. The rearrangement joins TRBV7-2 to TRBJ1-3; D is perhaps TRBD1 (5 bases). V gave up 5 bases and J gave up 4 bases, with 9 bases separating them. This CDR3 is built from 13 residues. CDR1 SGHTA and CDR2 FQGNSA come from the germline V gene. The CDR3 spells CASSARGGNTIYF. The CDR3 region has the DNA TGTGCCAGCAGCGCGCGGGGGGGAAACACCATATATTTT.

The chain has TRBV19 and TRBJ1-5, with D tentatively TRBD1 (5 bases). With 3 bases removed from V and 9 bases from J, the gap between germline ends came to 15 bases. The CDR3 runs to 14 residues. Germline V CDR1 and CDR2: LNHDA, SQIVND (reference sequence). CDR3: CASSMGQGRPPQHF. The CDR3 DNA follows: TGTGCCAGTAGTATGGGTCAGGGAAGGCCGCCCCAGCATTTT.

The chain joins TRBV14 to TRBJ2-3, with D tentatively TRBD2 (5 bases). CDR1 is SGHDN and CDR2 is FVKESK in the germline V gene. This CDR3 is 15 amino acids long. V gave up 5 bases and J gave up 1 base, with 13 bases separating them. The CDR3 spells CASSGLSLGTDTQYF. As DNA, the CDR3 is TGTGCCAGCAGCGGACTGTCCTTGGGCACAGATACGCAGTATTTT.